The rows below give T cell receptor beta chains drawn from one sample of a study of cytomegalovirus exposure and HLA in healthy donors. The assay was immunoSEQ multiplex PCR, and TCRdb's table has in-frame clones only and misses some. The table has under 200,000 clones, around two thirds seen once. Sequenced: PBMCs. These receptors came from a man in his fifties or sixties in good health and CMV-seronegative. The CDR3 runs from the conserved cysteine through the conserved F or W. Each record gives: CDR3 protein, D gene, V gene, clone size. D genes are given only for firm matches. For some rows the clone size is stated as once, few or many, or as a class when expanded; others skip it.

CASSLGQLNTEAFF - TRBV7-9 few
CASSIDEDQPQHF - TRBV19 -
CASSLRQGAVGELFF TRBD1 TRBV5-4 -
CASSQEAGTGVQPQHF TRBD1 TRBV4-2 -
CASRGSGFYSNQPQHF - TRBV28 -
CASSDQTSGGHEQYF TRBD2 TRBV6-1 once
CASRGGQYMNSNQPQHF - TRBV28 -
CASSYRENTEAFF - TRBV5-1 -
CASRSLFPLMNTEAFF - TRBV19 -
CASSMEKGVKEQYF - TRBV19 few
CASSLATGTGAPSSYEQYF TRBD1 TRBV5-1 -
CASSRTGTEAFF TRBD1 TRBV6-5 once
CASSDLSTDTQYF - TRBV6-4 -
CASSSQGGVYNSPLHF TRBD1 TRBV28 -
CASSIQGTNQPQHF TRBD1 TRBV27 -
CASSFSPGETQYF - TRBV5-1 -
CASSVDQRGGNEQFF TRBD2 TRBV9 few
CASSVVDRVSGELFF TRBD1 TRBV9 -
CASSLAEVNYEQYF - TRBV7-6 few
CASSQGTSGDTDTQYF TRBD2 TRBV4-1 -
CSASRQGLGFF TRBD1 TRBV20-1 -
CASSADTGGTEFF TRBD1 TRBV6-1 -
CASSFLGTASTALHF TRBD1 TRBV7-2 -
CASSSALQGYEQYF TRBD1 TRBV7-8 once
CASSYSAGAYNEQFF - TRBV6-5 few
CSVEWSPTYNEQFF - TRBV29-1 -
CASSLTGEQYF - TRBV28 -
CASSLYPGIQETQYF - TRBV5-1 -
CASSKGGEVQPQHF - TRBV19 few
CASSPVASGLYNEQFF TRBD2 TRBV18 -
CASSPSRQGVHEQFF TRBD1 TRBV5-4 -
CATSRDAQGGRGNEQFF - TRBV15 -
CASRRTATNEKLFF - TRBV6-5 few
CASRNRDSSNTGELFF - TRBV13 -
CAISEIAGSSYEQYF TRBD2 TRBV10-3 -
CSAEGGGAFF TRBD1 TRBV20-1 -
CASSSPGQRKEKLFF TRBD1 TRBV28 -
CASGFPGQGPHEQYF TRBD1 TRBV5-1 once
CASRDWGDRAYEQYF TRBD1 TRBV2 few
CASSFPGGAWGYTF - TRBV6-5 -
CASSQVGQGEQPQHF TRBD1 TRBV4-2 -
CASSLKRRGGNSGANVLTF - TRBV7-3 -
CASSGDTDTQYF - TRBV2 few
CASGGQRRRQETQYF TRBD1 TRBV10-2 -
CASSLRDRGSRGYTF TRBD1 TRBV5-1 -
CSARAGETQYF - TRBV20-1 -
CSVRVAGGTDTQYF TRBD2 TRBV29-1 -
CAISGAGTRRYEQYF TRBD2 TRBV10-3 once
CASSSPGQGARGYTF TRBD1 TRBV6-5 once
CASIGQSIGGYTF - TRBV19 once
CASSLTSTDTQYF - TRBV5-1 -
CASSPGGGETQYF - TRBV5-1 -
CASSAGQGAGALHF TRBD1 TRBV19 -
CASSPDRRGNSPLHF - TRBV18 -